This TCR beta chain originates from a study of blood T cell repertoires in COVID-19 (dated by TCRdb to 2018 to 2021). Study-wide context: Samples covering the acute and convalescent phases of COVID-19 were provided by collaborators in the United States, Italy and Spain. A freely available public database, intended as a resource for researchers studying the immune response to SARS-CoV-2, is where the repertoires were released. Where available, HLA class I and class II types were taken from metadata supplied by the sample provider and were not determined by assay-based typing. The sample metadata nearly always contained a de-identified subject ID, COVID-19 status, age in years and sex. Deeply sampled blood TCRbeta repertoires from subjects exposed to, actively infected with, or recovered from COVID-19 were included in the dataset. Samples were obtained from the ongoing ImmuneRACE study (first 160 participants) and from 1,254 subjects provided by 6 global collaborators. The material from the prospective study consisted of cDNA or gDNA derived from T cells, B-cell-depleted T cells, or PBMCs.

What the study reported, not specific to this receptor: The quantity of clinical and demographic metadata differed by source and by participant and was supplied without curation.

TCRbeta CDR3 regions were amplified from genomic DNA by means of the immunoSEQ Assay, a bias-controlled multiplex PCR. From the authors' description of their analysis: Nucleated cell counts per sample were estimated from amplification of reference gene primers within the assay. To quantify the absolute abundance of each unique TCRbeta CDR3 rearrangement, sequence reads were collapsed and filtered. For each sample, productive Simpson clonality was calculated by taking the square root of Simpson's diversity index across productive rearrangements. The source is immuneACCESS, and TCRdb retained only in-frame sequences with V and J called. Part of the clones is not carried over; for the studies checked, unresolved V genes explain less than half of this, and the remainder is unexplained. The D gene and trimming were derived from the DNA, and the V and J assignments and clone size from that table. For this sample the table gives around 97,000 clones, of which roughly nine tenths were detected only once. The ten largest clones add up to 3% to 3.5% of the sample.

Here V drops 7 bases and J drops 2 bases, and the junction holds 7 bases not matched to any gene. The CDR3 runs 14 amino acids, cysteine and phenylalanine included. Only the CDR3 portion is preserved as DNA: 42 bases, with reading frame beginning at the first base. CDR1 and CDR2 are drawn from the germline V gene: SGHRS, YFSETQ. Whole blood was collected in K2EDTA tubes by collaborating institutions according to the institutions' own protocols. For TCRbeta analysis, collaborator samples were shipped as frozen whole blood, as isolated PBMCs, or as DNA extracted from either sample type. As concerns this clone: It lacks a known antigen. No quality values exist for individual bases; no much larger clone is one base distant.

The TCR sequence derives from a man aged 45-65 years in a cohort sampled during active COVID-19. Sample: peripheral blood. The chain is assembled from TRBV5-1 and TRBJ2-7, and 9 bases in between align with TRBD2. The DNA sequence is TGCGCCAGCCGCATAGGCGGGGGGGCCTACGAGCAGTACTTC. Its translation is CASRIGGGAYEQYF.